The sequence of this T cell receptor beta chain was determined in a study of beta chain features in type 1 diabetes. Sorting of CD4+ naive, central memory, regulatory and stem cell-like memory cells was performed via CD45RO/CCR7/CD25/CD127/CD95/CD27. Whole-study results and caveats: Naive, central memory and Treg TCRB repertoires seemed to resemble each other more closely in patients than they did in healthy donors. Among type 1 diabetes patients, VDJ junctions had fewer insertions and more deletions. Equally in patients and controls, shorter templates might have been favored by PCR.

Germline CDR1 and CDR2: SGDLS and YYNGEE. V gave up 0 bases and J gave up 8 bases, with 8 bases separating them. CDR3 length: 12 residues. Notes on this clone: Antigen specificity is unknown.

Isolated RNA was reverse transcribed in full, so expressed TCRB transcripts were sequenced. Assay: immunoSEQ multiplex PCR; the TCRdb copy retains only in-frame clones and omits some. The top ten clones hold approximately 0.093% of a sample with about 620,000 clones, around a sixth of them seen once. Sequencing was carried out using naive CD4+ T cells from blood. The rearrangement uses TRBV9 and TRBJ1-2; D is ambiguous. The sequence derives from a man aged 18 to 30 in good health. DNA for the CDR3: TGTGCCAGCAGCGTAGTCGTGGGGGGCTACACCTTC. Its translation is CASSVVVGGYTF.